There are a few counts of the clone carrying this T cell receptor (beta chain). Clones were read by immunoSEQ multiplex PCR, and TCRdb kept only the in-frame ones, dropping some. The sample has over 65,000 clones, around 93% seen once. Germline V gene lookup returns CDR1 ENHRY and CDR2 SYGVKD. Trimming took 2 bases from V and 10 from J, leaving 11 bases between them. The CDR3 loop spans 12 amino acids. This specimen comes from a study of T cell changes during pregnancy in multiple sclerosis. The sample here was peripheral blood, taken in the first trimester of pregnancy. The receptor comes from a female donor in good health, enrolled as a control in a pregnancy study. V gene TRBV10-3 combines with J gene TRBJ1-1; no firm D call. This chain's CDR3 is CAISELTSGAFF. The CDR3 nucleotides read TGTGCCATCAGTGAGCTGACCTCGGGAGCTTTCTTT.